One sample yielded the 15 T cell receptor beta chains listed below, sequenced in a study of PD-L1 blockade in urothelial cancer. Using immunoSEQ multiplex PCR, the repertoire was profiled, and TCRdb retains in-frame clones only, with some absent. The sample lists 60,000 to 85,000 clones, around 90% occurring once. The sequenced sample was PBMCs, obtained around atezolizumab (anti-PD-L1) treatment. The receptors derive from a woman aged 70 to 79 with urothelial cancer.

By share, this clone counts as medium-sized (0.01 to 0.1%). The CDR3 sequence: CASSHDRDSLSYTF. DNA for the CDR3: TGTGCCAGCAGTCACGACAGGGACTCGCTCAGCTACACCTTC. This chain connects TRBV27 to TRBJ1-2, with TRBD1 identical over 7 bases. Unmatched junction bases numbered 12, after V lost 5 bases and J lost 9 bases. The germline V gene encodes CDR1 MNHEY and CDR2 SMNVEV (reference sequence). The CDR3 runs to 14 residues.

The J gene is TRBJ2-7, the V gene TRBV6-5, with 7 nucleotides matching TRBD1. Germline CDR1 MNHEY, CDR2 SVGAGI. After removal of 10 bases from V and 2 bases from J, the junction contained 8 bases not matched to a gene. The CDR3 has 13 residues. The DNA of the CDR3 is TGTGCCACCTCTTCACAGGGGACCTACGAGCAGTACTTC. It yields the protein CATSSQGTYEQYF.

This rearrangement joins TRBV4-2 to TRBJ2-7; tentatively, D is TRBD2 (5 bases). The V gene lost 0 bases and the J gene lost 5 bases, with 11 bases spanning the gap. There are 14 residues in the CDR3. Germline values: CDR1 LGHNA, CDR2 YNFKEQ. CDR3 residues: CASSQEPGKHEQYF. The CDR3 DNA is TGTGCCAGCAGCCAAGAGCCCGGGAAGCACGAGCAGTACTTC.

This clone showed up just once. The chain recombines TRBV27 with TRBJ2-1; 8 bases are a match to TRBD1. This CDR3 region has 12 residues. After removal of 3 bases from V and 9 bases from J, the junction contained 1 base not matched to a gene. CDR1 is MNHEY, CDR2 SMNVEV, per germline (reference sequence). In DNA form, the CDR3 reads TGTGCCAGCAGTTTTGACAGGGGTGAGCAGTTCTTC. Translation gives CASSFDRGEQFF.

The chain employs TRBV5-1 and TRBJ2-1; 14 bases agree with TRBD2. The germline V gene has CDR1 SGHRS and CDR2 YFSETQ. V lost 4 bases, J lost 10 bases, and 19 bases stayed unmatched. CDR3 length: 19 residues. The CDR3, as DNA: TGCGCCAGCAGCGGGATAGGCTACAGACTAGCGGGAGGGCATTGGGAGCAGTTCTTC. Translated, it gives CASSGIGYRLAGGHWEQFF. Filled out from reference TRBV5-1 and TRBJ2-1, the complete variable domain reads KAGVTQTPRYLIKTRGQQVTLSCSPISGHRSVSWYQQTPGQGLQFLFEYFSETQRNKGNFPGRFSGRQFSNSRSEMNVSTLELGDSALYLCASSGIGYRLAGGHWEQFFGPGTRLTVL.

This clone was detected only a few times. V and J are TRBV6-1 and TRBJ2-7; the D gene is possibly TRBD2 (6 bases). Between the trimmed V and J ends, which lost 8 bases and 2 bases, there was a span of 16 bases. Germline loops: CDR1 MNHNS, CDR2 SASEGT. There are 14 residues in the CDR3. This CDR3 reads CASAETRVPYEQYF. CDR3 bases: TGTGCCAGCGCCGAGACTAGGGTTCCCTACGAGCAGTACTTC.

The CDR3 DNA reads TGCGCCAGCAGCTTGCCTAGCGGGGTCAATGAGCAGTTCTTC. It translates to CASSLPSGVNEQFF. The V and J genes are TRBV5-1 and TRBJ2-1; 9 nucleotides align to TRBD2. The CDR3 runs 14 residues. From germline, CDR1 is SGHRS and CDR2 YFSETQ. J gave up 6 bases and V 1 base, and 2 bases lay outside the gene matches. Together with reference TRBV5-1 and TRBJ2-1, the CDR3 gives the full variable domain: KAGVTQTPRYLIKTRGQQVTLSCSPISGHRSVSWYQQTPGQGLQFLFEYFSETQRNKGNFPGRFSGRQFSNSRSEMNVSTLELGDSALYLCASSLPSGVNEQFFGPGTRLTVL.

The chain couples TRBV6-6 to TRBJ2-1; D is unclear. Germline assignment: CDR1 MNHNY and CDR2 SVGAGI (reference sequence). This CDR3 is built from 15 residues. Trimming took 2 bases from V and 4 from J, leaving 12 bases between them. This chain's CDR3 is CASSYVVDSYNEQFF. The CDR3 DNA follows: TGTGCCAGCAGTTACGTTGTCGACTCATACAATGAGCAGTTCTTC.

The chain employs TRBV5-1 and TRBJ2-5, with D perhaps TRBD1 (5 bases). Germline V gene data show CDR1 as SGHRS and CDR2 as YFSETQ. Trimming cost V 0 bases and J 0 bases, with 12 bases left between them. CDR3 size: 16 residues. The DNA of the CDR3 is TGCGCCAGCAGCTTGGGGGGCACAACTCACCAAGAGACCCAGTACTTC. Translated: CASSLGGTTHQETQYF.

This chain's CDR3 is CASSPKRDFNNEQFF. DNA of the CDR3: TGCGCCAGCAGCCCCAAGAGGGACTTCAACAATGAGCAGTTCTTC. This sequence joins TRBV4-1 and TRBJ2-1; TRBD2 might be the D (6 bases). V lost 4 bases and J 5 bases, leaving 15 bases between the germline ends. The CDR3 loop spans 15 amino acids. Germline V gives CDR1 MGHRA, CDR2 YSYEKL.

V is TRBV14 and J is TRBJ2-7; 10 bases fit TRBD1. Germline assignment: CDR1 SGHDN and CDR2 FVKESK. The CDR3 has 15 residues. V lost 4 bases to trimming and J lost 6 bases; unmatched junction nucleotides: 9. This CDR3 is CASSPSGQGTSEQYF. The CDR3 region has the DNA TGTGCCAGCAGCCCCTCGGGACAGGGGACGTCCGAGCAGTACTTC.

The V call is TRBV29-1, the J call TRBJ1-2, with D possibly matching TRBD1 (5 bases). The CDR3 sequence is 11 residues long. The germline V and J ends were trimmed by 6 bases and 8 bases, with 13 bases remaining between them. CDR1 and CDR2 (germline): SQVTM, ANQGSEA. The CDR3 nucleotides read TGCAGCGTCGCACCCAGGGCCGGCTACACCTTC. Translated, it gives CSVAPRAGYTF.

This clone has a single count. The chain couples TRBV18 to TRBJ1-2, with D uncertain. Per germline, CDR1 KGHSH and CDR2 LQKENI. The ends were cut back, 3 bases at V and 4 bases at J, with 9 bases in the middle. The CDR3 is 13 amino acids. The CDR3 DNA sequence: TGTGCCAGCTCACCTGCGGGGTCCTATGGCTACACCTTC. Translated, it gives CASSPAGSYGYTF.

The chain recombines TRBV7-2 with TRBJ1-1, with a weak D call TRBD1 (5 bases). This CDR3 comprises 15 residues. Trimming pared 5 bases from V and 2 bases from J, leaving 15 bases between. Germline CDR1 reads SGHTA; CDR2 reads FQGNSA. For the CDR3, the DNA is TGTGCCAGCAGCCCCTTCGGGGGAGTTAACACTGAAGCTTTCTTT. Amino acid sequence: CASSPFGGVNTEAFF.

This chain joins TRBV9 and TRBJ1-5; weak D call: TRBD1 (5 bases). This CDR3 contains 13 residues. V shed 3 bases and J shed 5 bases, with 9 bases lying between them. Germline V lookup: CDR1 SGDLS, CDR2 YYNGEE. The CDR3 sequence is CASSGQPYQPQHF. DNA for the CDR3: TGTGCCAGCAGCGGACAGCCCTATCAGCCCCAGCATTTT.